These 6 T cell receptor beta chains share one sample of origin, sequenced in a study of cytomegalovirus exposure and HLA in healthy donors. PCR primers comprised 60 Vbeta and 13 Jbeta primers. Produced via immunoSEQ multiplex PCR; TCRdb's table is partial and in-frame only. This sample has more than 80,000 clones, with around 69% found just once. Material: PBMCs. These receptors were taken from a woman aged 55-70 years in good health and CMV-seropositive.

The chain links TRBV9 to TRBJ1-4; D not certain. V was cut by 3 bases and J by 8 bases, with 11 bases left in between. This CDR3 comprises 13 residues. The germline gives CDR1 SGDLS, CDR2 YYNGEE. CDR3: CASSAQESEKLFF. The CDR3 coding sequence is TGTGCCAGCAGCGCCCAGGAAAGCGAAAAACTGTTTTTT.

There are a few counts of this clone. CDR3 nucleotide sequence: TGTGCCAGTAGTCTTACACGGGACAGCACTGAAGCTTTCTTT. Translating gives CASSLTRDSTEAFF. The gene calls are TRBV19 and TRBJ1-1; 7 bases map to TRBD1. CDR1 and CDR2 from the germline V gene are LNHDA and SQIVND (reference sequence). V lost 5 bases and J lost 4; bases outside the gene matches: 7. CDR3 length equals 14 residues.

This clone appeared a few times. V gene TRBV23-1 combines with J gene TRBJ1-1, with 8 bases fitting TRBD1. TRBV23-1 carries the ORF label, with uncertain function. The length of the CDR3 is 13 residues. V lost 5 bases and J lost 7; bases outside the gene matches: 6. CDR3 sequence: CASSFDRGVEAFF. The CDR3 nucleotides are TGCGCCAGCAGTTTTGACAGGGGTGTTGAAGCTTTCTTT.

This sequence joins TRBV7-6 and TRBJ1-2, with a tentative D call TRBD1 (5 bases). The CDR3 consists of 12 residues. V shed 5 bases and J shed 8 bases, with 12 bases lying between them. Looked up from germline, CDR1 is SGHVS and CDR2 is FNYEAQ. The CDR3 DNA follows: TGTGCCAGCAGCCAGCAGGGTCTGGGCTACACCTTC. This gives the protein CASSQQGLGYTF.

The rearrangement links TRBV10-3 to TRBJ1-2; 10 bases map to TRBD1. The trim removed 3 bases at V and 2 bases at J, leaving 3 bases unmatched. From germline, CDR1 is ENHRY and CDR2 SYGVKD. This CDR3 contains 15 residues. CDR3 amino acids: CAISDRTGGNYGYTF. The CDR3 nucleotides read TGTGCCATCAGTGACCGGACAGGGGGAAACTATGGCTACACCTTC.

A single count supports this clone. This chain uses TRBV10-3 with TRBJ1-5; the D is unclear. The CDR3 spans 16 residues. Germline V gene lookup returns CDR1 ENHRY and CDR2 SYGVKD. Trimming stripped 0 bases from V and 4 bases from J, with 13 bases between. CDR3 nucleotides: TGTGCCATCAGTGAGTCGCGAGCTGAGCCTAATCAGCCCCAGCATTTT. This codes for CAISESRAEPNQPQHF.